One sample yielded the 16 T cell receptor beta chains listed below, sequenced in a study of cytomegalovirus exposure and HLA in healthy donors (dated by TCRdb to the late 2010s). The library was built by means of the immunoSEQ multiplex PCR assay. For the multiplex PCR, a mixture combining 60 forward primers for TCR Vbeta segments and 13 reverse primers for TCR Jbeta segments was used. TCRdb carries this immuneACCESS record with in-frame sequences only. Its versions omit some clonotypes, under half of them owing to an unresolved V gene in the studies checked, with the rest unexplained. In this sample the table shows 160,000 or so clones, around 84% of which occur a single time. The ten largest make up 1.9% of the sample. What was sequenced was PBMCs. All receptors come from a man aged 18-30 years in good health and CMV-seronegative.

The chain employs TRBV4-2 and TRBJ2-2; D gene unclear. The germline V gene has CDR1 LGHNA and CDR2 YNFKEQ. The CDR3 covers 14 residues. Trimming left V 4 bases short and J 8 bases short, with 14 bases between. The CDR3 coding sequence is TGTGCCAGCAGCCCCGAGAGTGGGCAAGGGGAGCTGTTTTTT. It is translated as CASSPESGQGELFF.

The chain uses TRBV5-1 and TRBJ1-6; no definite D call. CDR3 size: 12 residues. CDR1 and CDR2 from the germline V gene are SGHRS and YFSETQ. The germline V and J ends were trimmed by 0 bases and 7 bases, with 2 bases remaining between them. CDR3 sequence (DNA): TGCGCCAGCAGCTTGGCGAATTCACCCCTCCACTTT. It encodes CASSLANSPLHF.

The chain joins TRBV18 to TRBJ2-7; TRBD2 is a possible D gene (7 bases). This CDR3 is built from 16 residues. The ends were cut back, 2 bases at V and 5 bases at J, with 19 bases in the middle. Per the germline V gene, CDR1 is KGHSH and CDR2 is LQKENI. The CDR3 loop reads CASSPIPGGRENEQYF. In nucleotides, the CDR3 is TGTGCCAGCTCACCAATCCCGGGGGGCAGGGAGAACGAGCAGTACTTC.

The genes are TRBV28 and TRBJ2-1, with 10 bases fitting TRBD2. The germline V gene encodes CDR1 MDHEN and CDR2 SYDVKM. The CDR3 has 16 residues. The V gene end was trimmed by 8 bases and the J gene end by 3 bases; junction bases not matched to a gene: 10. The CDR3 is CASLGLAGENYNEQFF. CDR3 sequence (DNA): TGTGCCAGCCTGGGGCTAGCGGGAGAGAACTACAATGAGCAGTTCTTC.

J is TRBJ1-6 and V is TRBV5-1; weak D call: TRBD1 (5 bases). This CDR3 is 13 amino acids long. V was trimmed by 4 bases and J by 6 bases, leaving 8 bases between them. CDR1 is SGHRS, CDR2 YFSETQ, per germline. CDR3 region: CASSEDTNSPLHF. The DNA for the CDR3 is TGCGCCAGCAGCGAGGACACTAATTCACCCCTCCACTTT.

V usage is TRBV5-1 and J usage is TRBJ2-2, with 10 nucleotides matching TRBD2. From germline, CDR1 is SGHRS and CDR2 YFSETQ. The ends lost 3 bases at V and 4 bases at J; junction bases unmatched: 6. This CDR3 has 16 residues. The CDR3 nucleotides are TGCGCCAGCAGCTCCCTAGCGGGGGCGGGCACCGGGGAGCTGTTTTTT. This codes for CASSSLAGAGTGELFF.

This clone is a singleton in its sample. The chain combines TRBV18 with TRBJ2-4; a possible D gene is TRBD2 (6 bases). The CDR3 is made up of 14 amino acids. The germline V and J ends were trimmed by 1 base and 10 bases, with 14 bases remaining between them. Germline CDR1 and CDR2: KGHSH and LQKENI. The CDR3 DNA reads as TGTGCCAGCTCACCACGCGGGATTGGTGAAATTCAGTACTTC. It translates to CASSPRGIGEIQYF.

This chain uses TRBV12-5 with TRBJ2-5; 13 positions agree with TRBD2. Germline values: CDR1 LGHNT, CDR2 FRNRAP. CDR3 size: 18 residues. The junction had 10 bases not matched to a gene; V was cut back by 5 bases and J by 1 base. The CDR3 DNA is TGTGCTAGTGGTCACAGACTAGCGGGGGGACCATTCCAAGAGACCCAGTACTTC. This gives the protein CASGHRLAGGPFQETQYF. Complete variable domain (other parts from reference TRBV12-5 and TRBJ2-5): DARVTQTPRHKVTEMGQEVTMRCQPILGHNTVFWYRQTMMQGLELLAYFRNRAPLDDSGMPKDRFSAEMPDATLATLKIQPSEPRDSAVYFCASGHRLAGGPFQETQYFGPGTRLLVL.

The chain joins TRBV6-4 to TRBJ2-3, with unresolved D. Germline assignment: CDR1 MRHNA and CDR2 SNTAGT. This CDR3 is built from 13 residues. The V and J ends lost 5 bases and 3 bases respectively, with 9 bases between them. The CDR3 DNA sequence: TGTGCCAGCAGTAGTCGGGTGACAGATACGCAGTATTTT. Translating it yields CASSSRVTDTQYF.

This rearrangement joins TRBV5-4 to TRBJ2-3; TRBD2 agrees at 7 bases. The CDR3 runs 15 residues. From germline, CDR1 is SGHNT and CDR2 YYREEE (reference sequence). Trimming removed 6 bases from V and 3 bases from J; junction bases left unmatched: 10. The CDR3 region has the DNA TGTGCCAGCACCCTAGGAGGGAGGGTAACAGATACGCAGTATTTT. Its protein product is CASTLGGRVTDTQYF.

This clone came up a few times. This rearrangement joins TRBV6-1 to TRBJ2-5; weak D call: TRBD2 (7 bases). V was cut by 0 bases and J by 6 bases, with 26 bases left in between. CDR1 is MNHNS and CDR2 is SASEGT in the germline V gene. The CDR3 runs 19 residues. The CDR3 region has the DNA TGTGCCAGCAGTGAAGCGGGACACAAGGGAGGGCCTTCGGGGAAGACCCAGTACTTC. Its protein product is CASSEAGHKGGPSGKTQYF.

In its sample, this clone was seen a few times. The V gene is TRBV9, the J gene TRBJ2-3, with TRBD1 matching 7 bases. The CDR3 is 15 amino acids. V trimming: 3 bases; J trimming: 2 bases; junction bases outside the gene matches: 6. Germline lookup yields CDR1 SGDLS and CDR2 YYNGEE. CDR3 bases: TGTGCCAGCAGCGATGAGGGGGCCTTCACAGATACGCAGTATTTT. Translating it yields CASSDEGAFTDTQYF.

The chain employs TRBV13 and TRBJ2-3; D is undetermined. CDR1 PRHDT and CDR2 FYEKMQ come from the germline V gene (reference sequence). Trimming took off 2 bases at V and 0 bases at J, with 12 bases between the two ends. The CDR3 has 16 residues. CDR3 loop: CASSLFRGRSTDTQYF. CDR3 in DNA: TGTGCCAGCAGCTTATTCAGAGGTCGGAGCACAGATACGCAGTATTTT.

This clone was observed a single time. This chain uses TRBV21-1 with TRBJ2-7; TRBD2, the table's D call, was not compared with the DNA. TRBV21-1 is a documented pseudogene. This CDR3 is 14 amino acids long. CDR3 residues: CASSTRESSYEQYF. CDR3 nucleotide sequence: TGTGCCAGCAGCACCCGGGAGAGCTCCTACGAGCAGTACTTC.

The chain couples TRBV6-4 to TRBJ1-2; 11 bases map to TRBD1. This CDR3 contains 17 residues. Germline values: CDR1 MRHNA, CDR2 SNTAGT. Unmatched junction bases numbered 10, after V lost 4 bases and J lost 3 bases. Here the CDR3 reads CASSAARTGGGYYGYTF. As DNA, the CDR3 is TGTGCCAGCAGTGCCGCCCGGACAGGGGGCGGCTACTATGGCTACACCTTC.

The DNA of the CDR3 is TGTGCCAGCAGCCGAGCGACAGGGTATAAAGATACGCAGTATTTT. It codes for CASSRATGYKDTQYF. The V gene is TRBV5-4, the J gene TRBJ2-3, with 7 bases identical to TRBD1. Germline assignment: CDR1 SGHNT and CDR2 YYREEE (reference sequence). Losses at the gene ends were 4 bases for V and 5 bases for J; bases not matched to a gene: 10. The CDR3 runs to 15 residues.